This is a list of T cell receptor beta chains from one sample in a study of shared clonotypes between healthy human individuals. The repertoire was sequenced with immunoSEQ multiplex PCR; TCRdb's copy has only in-frame clones and lacks some. Counted here are approximately 2.3 million clones, 93% occurring once; the ten biggest clones make up approximately 0.4%. Sequencing used naive CD4+ T cells from PBMCs. The receptors stem from a man younger than 35 in good health. Some clones in this sample may be carry-over from other donors' samples. CDR3s include the opening cysteine and the closing phenylalanine or tryptophan. The D gene is left open where the match is weak.

TRBJ1-2	TRBV5-6	NA	CASSLSGVGFFFSGYTF	TGTGCCAGCAGCTTGTCCGGGGTCGGGTTCTTTTTTAGCGGCTACACCTTC
TRBJ2-1	TRBV19	TRBD2	CASIPKGRASGRSEQFF	TGTGCCAGTATTCCAAAGGGTCGGGCTAGCGGGAGAAGTGAGCAGTTCTTC
TRBJ2-5	TRBV19	NA	CASSIEGLETQYF	TGTGCCAGTAGTATAGAAGGGCTGGAGACCCAGTACTTC
TRBJ1-4	TRBV5-4	NA	CASSLTGAGEKLFF	TGTGCCAGCAGCTTGACGGGGGCAGGGGAAAAACTGTTTTTT
TRBJ2-3	TRBV5-1	NA	CASSLDTSRTDTQYF	TGCGCCAGCAGCTTGGATACTAGTCGCACAGATACGCAGTATTTT
TRBJ1-2	TRBV7-3	TRBD1	CASSLTSTGGGNYTF	TGTGCCAGCAGCTTAACCTCCACAGGGGGCGGCAACTACACCTTC
TRBJ2-7	TRBV15	TRBD1	CATSRAGQGHSEQYF	TGTGCCACCAGCAGAGCCGGACAGGGCCACAGCGAGCAGTACTTC
TRBJ2-7	TRBV9	NA	CASSVAVGSSYEQYF	TGTGCCAGCAGCGTAGCGGTGGGGAGCTCCTACGAGCAGTACTTC
TRBJ2-1	TRBV11-3	NA	CASSSLRGTEQFF	TGTGCCAGCAGCTCACTGAGGGGGACTGAGCAGTTCTTC
TRBJ2-7	TRBV6-5	NA	CASSSNLREQYF	TGTGCCAGCAGTTCCAATCTACGAGAGCAGTACTTC